The T cell receptor beta chain described here comes from a study of OX40 agonist ivuxolimab in advanced cancers. Study-wide background: An agonistic human IgG2 monoclonal antibody against OX40 (CD134) was given. Six ivuxolimab dose levels, 0.01 to 10 mg/kg, were given intravenously every 2 weeks. Subjects had a mean age of roughly 60 years, with a range of about 20 to 85; about 83% were male.

Trimming took 0 bases from V and 6 from J; bases not matched to a gene: 7. CDR3 length: 15 amino acids. CDR1 and CDR2 from the germline V gene are SGHVS and FNYEAQ. Clones were read by immunoSEQ multiplex PCR, and TCRdb kept only the in-frame ones, dropping some. The profile covers 60,000 to 100,000 clones, with just under 95% appearing a single time and roughly 9.6% taken by the ten largest. The sequences come from CD4+ or CD8+ T cells sorted from blood, collected in a trial of the OX40 agonist ivuxolimab. This chain links TRBV7-6 with TRBJ2-7; TRBD2 matches at 8 bases. The TCR comes from an adult with an advanced solid tumor such as melanoma, head and neck, liver or kidney cancer. CDR3 DNA: TGTGCCAGCAGCTTAGCTATGGCGGGGGGATCCGAGCAGTACTTC. This sequence encodes CASSLAMAGGSEQYF. The full variable domain, its missing parts supplied by reference TRBV7-6 and TRBJ2-7, is GAGVSQSPRYKVTKRGQDVALRCDPISGHVSLYWYRQALGQGPEFLTYFNYEAQQDKSGLPNDRFSAERPEGSISTLTIQRTEQRDSAMYRCASSLAMAGGSEQYFGPGTRLTVT.